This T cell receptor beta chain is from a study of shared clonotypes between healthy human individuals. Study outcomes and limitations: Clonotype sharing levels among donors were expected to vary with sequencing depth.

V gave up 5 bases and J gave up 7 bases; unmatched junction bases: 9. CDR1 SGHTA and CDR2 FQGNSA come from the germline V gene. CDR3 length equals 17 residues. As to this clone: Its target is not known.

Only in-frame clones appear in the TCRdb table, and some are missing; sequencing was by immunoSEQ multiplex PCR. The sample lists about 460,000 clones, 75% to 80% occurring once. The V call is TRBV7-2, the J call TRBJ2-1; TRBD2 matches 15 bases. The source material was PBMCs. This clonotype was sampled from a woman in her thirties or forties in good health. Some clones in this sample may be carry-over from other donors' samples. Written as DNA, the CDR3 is TGTGCCAGCAGCCCCCGGACTAGCGGGAGGGGGGAGAATGAGCAGTTCTTC. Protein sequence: CASSPRTSGRGENEQFF.